This TCR beta chain comes out of a study of technical replicates of blood from a few donors. Repertoires were generated with immunoSEQ multiplex PCR, while TCRdb's copy carries only in-frame clones and drops some. The sample contains about 93,000 clones, approximately 95% of which appear only once. Trimming stripped 7 bases from V and 4 bases from J, with 19 bases between. This CDR3 spans 16 amino acids. Germline CDR1 MDHEN, CDR2 SYDVKM. The sequence was obtained from a human donor in good health. The chain uses TRBV28 and TRBJ1-4, with D possibly TRBD1 on 6 matching bases. The sample was T cells isolated from PBMCs. The CDR3 loop is CASNPGGGGLNEKLFF. CDR3 DNA sequence: TGTGCCAGCAACCCGGGGGGCGGAGGCCTTAATGAAAAACTGTTTTTT.